Reported below is one T cell receptor beta chain. The antigen is unknown. The sample comes from a study of T cell repertoires in cytomegalovirus infection. Whole-study context: Matching HLA type and CMV infection were both indicated by public TCR beta signatures. Whole-study results and caveats: HLA-C-restricted CMV clonotypes gave the most frequent clonotype in two of eight donors.

CDR3 size: 17 residues. Per germline, CDR1 MNHEY and CDR2 SVGEGT. V gave up 6 bases and J gave up 0 bases; unmatched junction bases: 10. TCRdb recomputed calls from the reads with MiXCR, one row per CDR3 protein. The table has 400,000 to 600,000 distinct CDR3 sequences, about 42% seen once. The sample in question was cultured PBMCs, obtained from culture after CMV antigen stimulation. This receptor was taken from a human donor in good health (CMV status not recorded). Some clones in this sample may be carry-over from other donors' samples. This chain links TRBV6-2 or TRBV6-3 with TRBJ2-2, with 7 bases lining up with TRBD1. The CDR3: CASSSYPTGTNTGELFF. The DNA for the CDR3 is TGTGCCAGCAGCTCCTACCCGACAGGGACGAACACCGGGGAGCTGTTTTTT.